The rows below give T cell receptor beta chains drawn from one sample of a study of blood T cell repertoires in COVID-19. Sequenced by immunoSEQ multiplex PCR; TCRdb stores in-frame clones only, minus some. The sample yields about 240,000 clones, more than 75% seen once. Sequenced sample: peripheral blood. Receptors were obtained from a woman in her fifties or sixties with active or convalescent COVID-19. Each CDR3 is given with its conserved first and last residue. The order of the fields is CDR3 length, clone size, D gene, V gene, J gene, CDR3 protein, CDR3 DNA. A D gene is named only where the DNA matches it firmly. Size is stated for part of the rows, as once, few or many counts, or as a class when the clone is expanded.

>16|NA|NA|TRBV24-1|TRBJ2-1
CATSDSTDFPPNEQFF
TGTGCCACCAGTGACTCAACAGATTTCCCTCCGAATGAGCAGTTCTTC
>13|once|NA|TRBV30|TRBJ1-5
CAWNGGSNQPQHF
TGTGCCTGGAACGGGGGTAGCAATCAGCCCCAGCATTTT
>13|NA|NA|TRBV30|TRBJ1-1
CAWSVRGNTEAFF
TGTGCCTGGAGTGTGCGGGGGAACACTGAAGCTTTCTTT
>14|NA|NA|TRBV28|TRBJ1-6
CASSLRSSVLPLHF
TGTGCCAGCAGTTTGAGAAGCTCGGTTCTGCCCCTCCACTTT
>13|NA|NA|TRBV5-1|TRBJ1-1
CASSEQPNTEAFF
TGCGCCAGCAGTGAACAGCCGAACACTGAAGCTTTCTTT
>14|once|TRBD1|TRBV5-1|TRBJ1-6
CASSFGQGNSPLHF
TGCGCCAGCAGCTTCGGACAGGGAAATTCACCCCTCCACTTT
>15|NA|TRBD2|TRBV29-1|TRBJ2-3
CSVGVSGGATDTQYF
TGCAGCGTTGGGGTTAGCGGGGGGGCAACAGATACGCAGTATTTT
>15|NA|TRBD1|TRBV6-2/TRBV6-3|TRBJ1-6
CASSSPGQAPRSLHF
TGTGCCAGCAGTTCCCCGGGACAGGCCCCCCGTTCCCTCCACTTT
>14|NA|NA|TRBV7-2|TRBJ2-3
CASSLTSASGTQYF
TGTGCCAGCAGCTTAACTTCAGCATCGGGTACGCAGTATTTT
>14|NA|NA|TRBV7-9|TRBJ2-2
CASSFDRPTGELFF
TGTGCCAGCAGCTTCGACAGACCCACCGGGGAGCTGTTTTTT
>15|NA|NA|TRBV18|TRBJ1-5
CASSPGRVSNQPQHF
TGTGCCAGCTCACCAGGGAGGGTTAGCAATCAGCCCCAGCATTTT
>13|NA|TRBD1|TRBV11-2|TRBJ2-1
CASSGDRGREQFF
TGTGCCAGCAGCGGGGACAGGGGGCGTGAGCAGTTCTTC
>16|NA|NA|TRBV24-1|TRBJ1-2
CATSDFYSSGGGGYTF
TGTGCCACCAGTGATTTCTACTCAAGCGGGGGAGGCGGCTACACCTTC
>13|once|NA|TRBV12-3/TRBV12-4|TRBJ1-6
CASAPRQSSPLHF
TGTGCCAGCGCCCCAAGACAGTCTTCACCCCTCCACTTT
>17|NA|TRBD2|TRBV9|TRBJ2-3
CASSARTSGGARGTQYF
TGTGCCAGCAGCGCAAGGACTAGCGGGGGGGCACGAGGGACGCAGTATTTT
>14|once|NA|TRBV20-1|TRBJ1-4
CSASLGGANEKLFF
TGCAGTGCTAGTTTAGGAGGAGCTAATGAAAAACTGTTTTTT
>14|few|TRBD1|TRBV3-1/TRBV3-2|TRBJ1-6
CASNRQGRNSPLHF
TGTGCCAGCAACAGACAGGGTAGGAATTCACCCCTCCACTTT
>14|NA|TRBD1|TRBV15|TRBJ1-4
CAGGQGPTNEKLFF
TGTGCCGGGGGACAGGGTCCAACTAATGAAAAACTGTTTTTT
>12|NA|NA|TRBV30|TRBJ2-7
CAWGRGSYEQYF
TGTGCCTGGGGTCGGGGGTCCTACGAGCAGTACTTC
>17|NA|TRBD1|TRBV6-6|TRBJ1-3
CASSRLTGVPPGNTIYF
TGTGCCAGCAGTCGACTAACAGGGGTACCCCCTGGAAACACCATATATTTT
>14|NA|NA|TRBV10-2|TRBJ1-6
CASSNSYYNSPLHF
TGCGCCAGCAGCAACAGCTATTATAATTCACCCCTCCACTTT
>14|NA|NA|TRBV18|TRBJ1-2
CASSPKKMAYGYTF
TGTGCCAGCTCACCCAAGAAGATGGCATATGGCTACACCTTC
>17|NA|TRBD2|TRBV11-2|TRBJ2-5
CASSLERGGGRGETQYF
TGTGCCAGCAGCTTAGAGCGCGGGGGGGGCCGAGGAGAGACCCAGTACTTC
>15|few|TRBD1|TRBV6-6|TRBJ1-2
CASSRRDRVLGGYTF
TGTGCCAGCAGTCGCCGGGACAGGGTTCTCGGTGGCTACACCTTC
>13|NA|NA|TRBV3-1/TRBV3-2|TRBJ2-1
CASSQDRAGEQFF
TGTGCCAGCAGCCAAGATAGGGCGGGGGAGCAGTTCTTC
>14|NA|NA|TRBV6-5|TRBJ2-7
CASSYRGTSYEQYF
TGTGCCAGCAGTTACAGGGGGACCTCCTACGAGCAGTACTTC
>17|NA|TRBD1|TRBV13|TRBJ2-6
CASSSTGWGSGANVLTF
TGTGCCAGCAGCTCGACAGGGTGGGGCTCTGGGGCCAACGTCCTGACTTTC
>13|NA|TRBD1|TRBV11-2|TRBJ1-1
CASSSQGTTEAFF
TGTGCCAGCAGCTCACAGGGGACCACTGAAGCTTTCTTT
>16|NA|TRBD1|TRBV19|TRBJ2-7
CASSIQGQGSLYEQYF
TGTGCCAGTAGTATCCAGGGACAGGGGTCTCTCTACGAGCAGTACTTC
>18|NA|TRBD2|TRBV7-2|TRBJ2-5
CASSLALPGGGVQETQYF
TGTGCCAGCAGCTTAGCGCTTCCGGGCGGGGGAGTCCAAGAGACCCAGTACTTC
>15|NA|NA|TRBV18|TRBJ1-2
CASSHGQSNNYGYTF
TGTGCCAGCTCGCATGGACAGTCCAACAACTATGGCTACACCTTC
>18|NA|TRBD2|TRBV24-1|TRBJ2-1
CATSETSGGASSYNEQFF
TGTGCCACCAGTGAGACTAGCGGGGGGGCTAGCTCCTACAATGAGCAGTTCTTC
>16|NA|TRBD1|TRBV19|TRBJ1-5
CASSIAGGQGYEPQHF
TGTGCCAGTAGTATAGCTGGGGGACAGGGGTATGAGCCCCAGCATTTT
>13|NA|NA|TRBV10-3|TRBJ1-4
CAISAGGGEKLFF
TGTGCCATCAGTGCGGGAGGGGGTGAAAAACTGTTTTTT
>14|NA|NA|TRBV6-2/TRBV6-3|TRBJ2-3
CASSYSEEADTQYF
TGTGCCAGCAGTTACTCCGAGGAGGCAGATACGCAGTATTTT
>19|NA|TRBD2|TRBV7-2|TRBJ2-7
CASSSLVGAGGLRTHEQYF
TGTGCCAGCAGCTCCCTGGTGGGAGCGGGGGGGCTTAGGACCCACGAGCAGTACTTC
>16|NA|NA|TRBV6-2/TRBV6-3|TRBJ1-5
CASSYFGQRGNQPQHF
TGTGCCAGCAGTTACTTCGGGCAGAGGGGCAATCAGCCCCAGCATTTT
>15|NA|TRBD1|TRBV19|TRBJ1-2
CASHSTGAGGLGYTF
TGTGCCAGCCATTCTACTGGTGCAGGGGGCCTTGGCTACACCTTC
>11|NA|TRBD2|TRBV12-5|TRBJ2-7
CASWGGYEQYF
TGTGCTAGTTGGGGGGGATACGAGCAGTACTTC
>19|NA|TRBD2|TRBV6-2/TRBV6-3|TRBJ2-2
CASSYGVAGHLAATGELFF
TGTGCCAGCAGTTACGGAGTAGCGGGCCACCTCGCCGCCACCGGGGAGCTGTTTTTT
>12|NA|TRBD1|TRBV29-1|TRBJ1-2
CSVLRDRGLNTF
TGCAGCGTCCTCCGGGACAGGGGGCTGAACACCTTC
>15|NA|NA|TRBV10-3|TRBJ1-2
CAISGTGDQSYGYTF
TGTGCCATCAGTGGGACGGGGGACCAGTCTTATGGCTACACCTTC
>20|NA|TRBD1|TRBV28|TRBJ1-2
CASRESFNWDSPWLGYGYTF
TGTGCCAGCAGAGAGTCTTTTAACTGGGACAGTCCGTGGTTAGGCTATGGCTACACCTTC
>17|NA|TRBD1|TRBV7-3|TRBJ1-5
CASSTQTGGEGNQPQHF
TGTGCCAGCAGCACGCAGACAGGGGGCGAGGGCAATCAGCCCCAGCATTTT
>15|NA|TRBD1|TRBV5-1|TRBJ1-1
CASSLALDRGAEAFF
TGCGCCAGCAGCTTGGCCCTGGACAGGGGGGCCGAGGCTTTCTTT
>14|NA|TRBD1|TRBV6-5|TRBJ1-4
CASSRNRGGEKLFF
TGTGCCAGCAGCCGAAACAGGGGGGGAGAAAAACTGTTTTTT
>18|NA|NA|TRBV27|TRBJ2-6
CASSYGSLGRVGANVLTF
TGTGCCAGCAGTTATGGGAGCTTGGGAAGGGTTGGGGCCAACGTCCTGACTTTC
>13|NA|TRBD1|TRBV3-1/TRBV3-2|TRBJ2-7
CASRPTGGNEQYF
TGTGCCAGCAGACCTACAGGGGGTAACGAGCAGTACTTC
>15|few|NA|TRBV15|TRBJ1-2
CATSRGTETNYGYTF
TGTGCCACCAGCAGAGGGACAGAAACTAACTATGGCTACACCTTC
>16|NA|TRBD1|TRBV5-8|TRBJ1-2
CASSLSPDRGGYGYTF
TGTGCCAGCAGCTTGTCCCCGGACAGGGGAGGATATGGCTACACCTTC
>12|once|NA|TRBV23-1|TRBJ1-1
CASRGAYTEAFF
TGCGCCAGCAGAGGGGCTTACACTGAAGCTTTCTTT
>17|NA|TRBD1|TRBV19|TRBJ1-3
CASSPRTGGASGNTIYF
TGTGCCAGTAGTCCCCGGACAGGGGGAGCCTCTGGAAACACCATATATTTT
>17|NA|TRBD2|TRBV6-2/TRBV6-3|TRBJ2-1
CASSYSPPSGLYNEQFF
TGTGCCAGCAGTTACTCACCCCCTAGCGGTTTATACAATGAGCAGTTCTTC